The T cell receptor (beta chain) described here comes from a study of shared clonotypes between healthy human individuals. A note on this clone: The antigen remains undetermined.

There are 15 residues in the CDR3. CDR1 LNHNV and CDR2 YYDKDF come from the germline V gene (reference sequence). The V end was cut by 5 bases, the J end by 2 bases, with 16 bases between. Only in-frame clones appear in the TCRdb table, and some are missing; sequencing was by immunoSEQ multiplex PCR. The sample yields under 1,900,000 clones, less than 99% seen once. Study observations and caveats: Naive CD4 clonotype sharing across a handful of donors was about 5.3%. Tissue TCR repertoires likely differ from these blood-only repertoires.

Specimen: naive CD4+ T cells sorted from blood. Sample subset: CD45RA+ positively selected. This chain uses TRBV15 with TRBJ2-7; possible D gene TRBD1, 6 bases. This receptor was obtained from a young man in good health. Here the CDR3 DNA reads TGTGCCACCAGCGCCATGGACAGATCTACCTACGAGCAGTACTTC. Its protein is CATSAMDRSTYEQYF.